The TCR beta chain under discussion was sequenced for a study of T cells in localized non-small cell lung cancer. A word on this clone: Its matching antigen is unknown.

Study findings and constraints: A median of roughly 57 clones ranked among the top 100 in tumor appeared in adjacent lung. Uninvolved neighboring lung showed the greatest T cell clonality, exceeding tumor.

This CDR3 region has 16 residues. CDR1 MNHEY and CDR2 SVGAGI come from the germline V gene. V lost 0 bases and J 4 bases, leaving 12 bases between the germline ends. Measured with immunoSEQ multiplex PCR; TCRdb has only the in-frame clones, and not every one. The sample consists of tens of thousands of clones, about 90% of them appearing once. Sequenced here: peripheral blood, sampled before any cancer treatment. The rearrangement uses TRBV6-5 and TRBJ2-2, with D perhaps matching TRBD1 or TRBD2 (6 bases each). The clonotype comes from a man between 40 and 70 years old with stage I squamous cell lung carcinoma. CDR3 protein: CASSYSTGAGTGELFF. For the CDR3, the DNA is TGTGCCAGCAGTTACTCGACGGGGGCCGGCACCGGGGAGCTGTTTTTT.